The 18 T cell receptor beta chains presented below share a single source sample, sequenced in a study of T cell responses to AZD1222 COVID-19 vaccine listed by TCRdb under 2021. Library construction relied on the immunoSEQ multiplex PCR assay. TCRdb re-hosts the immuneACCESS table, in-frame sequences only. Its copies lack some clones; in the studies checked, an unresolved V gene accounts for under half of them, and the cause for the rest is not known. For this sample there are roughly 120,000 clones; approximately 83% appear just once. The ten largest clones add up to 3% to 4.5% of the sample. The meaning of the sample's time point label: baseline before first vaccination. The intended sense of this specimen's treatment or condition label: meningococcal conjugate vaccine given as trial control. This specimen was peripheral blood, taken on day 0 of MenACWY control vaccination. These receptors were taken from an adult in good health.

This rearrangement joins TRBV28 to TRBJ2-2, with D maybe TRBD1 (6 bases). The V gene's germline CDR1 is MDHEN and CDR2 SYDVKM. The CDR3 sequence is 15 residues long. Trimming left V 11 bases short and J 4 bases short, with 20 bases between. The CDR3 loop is CAGRKQGWVTGELFF. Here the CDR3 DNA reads TGTGCCGGAAGGAAGCAGGGGTGGGTCACCGGGGAGCTGTTTTTT.

The CDR3 DNA reads TGTGCCAGCAGCGTAGGTATCAGTAGACTGAACACTGAAGCTTTCTTT. This sequence encodes CASSVGISRLNTEAFF. The chain couples TRBV9 to TRBJ1-1, with D hard to call. The CDR3 is made up of 16 amino acids. Germline CDR1 SGDLS, CDR2 YYNGEE. V lost 0 bases to trimming and J lost 0 bases, with 12 bases between them.

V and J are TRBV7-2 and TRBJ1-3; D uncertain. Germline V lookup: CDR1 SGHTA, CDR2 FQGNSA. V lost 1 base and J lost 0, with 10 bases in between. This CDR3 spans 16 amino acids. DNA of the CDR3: TGTGCCAGCAGCTTAGTTGGGCTTGCCTCTGGAAACACCATATATTTT. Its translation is CASSLVGLASGNTIYF.

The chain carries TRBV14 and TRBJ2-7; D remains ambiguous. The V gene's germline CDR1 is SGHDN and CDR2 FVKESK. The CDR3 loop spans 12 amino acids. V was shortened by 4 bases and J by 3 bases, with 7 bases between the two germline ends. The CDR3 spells CASSLTGYEQYF. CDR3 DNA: TGTGCCAGCAGCCTGACTGGCTACGAGCAGTACTTC.

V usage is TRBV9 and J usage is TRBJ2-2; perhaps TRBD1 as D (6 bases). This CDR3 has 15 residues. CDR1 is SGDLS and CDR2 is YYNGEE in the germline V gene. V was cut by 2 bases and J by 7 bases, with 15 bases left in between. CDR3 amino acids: CASSVVDRPIGELFF. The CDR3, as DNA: TGTGCCAGCAGCGTCGTAGACAGGCCGATCGGGGAGCTGTTTTTT.

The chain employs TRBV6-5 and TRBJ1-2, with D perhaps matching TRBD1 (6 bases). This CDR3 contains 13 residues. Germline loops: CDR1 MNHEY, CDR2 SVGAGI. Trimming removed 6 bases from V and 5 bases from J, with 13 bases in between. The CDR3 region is CASSLGGPYGYTF. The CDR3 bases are TGTGCCAGCAGCCTCGGGGGGCCGTATGGCTACACCTTC.

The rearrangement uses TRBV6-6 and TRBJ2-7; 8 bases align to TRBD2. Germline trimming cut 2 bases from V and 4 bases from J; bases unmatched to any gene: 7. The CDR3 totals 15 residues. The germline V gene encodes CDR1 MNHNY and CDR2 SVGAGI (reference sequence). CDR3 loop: CASSYVDGGAYEQYF. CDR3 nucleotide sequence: TGTGCCAGCAGTTACGTCGACGGGGGGGCTTACGAGCAGTACTTC.

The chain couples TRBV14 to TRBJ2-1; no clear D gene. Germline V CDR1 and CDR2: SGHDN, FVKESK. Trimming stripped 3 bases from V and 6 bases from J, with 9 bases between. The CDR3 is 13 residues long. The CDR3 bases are TGTGCCAGCAGCCATGGGTGGGGCAATGAGCAGTTCTTC. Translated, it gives CASSHGWGNEQFF. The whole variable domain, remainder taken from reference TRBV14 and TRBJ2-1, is EAGVTQFPSHSVIEKGQTVTLRCDPISGHDNLYWYRRVMGKEIKFLLHFVKESKQDESGMPNNRFLAERTGGTYSTLKVQPAELEDSGVYFCASSHGWGNEQFFGPGTRLTVL.

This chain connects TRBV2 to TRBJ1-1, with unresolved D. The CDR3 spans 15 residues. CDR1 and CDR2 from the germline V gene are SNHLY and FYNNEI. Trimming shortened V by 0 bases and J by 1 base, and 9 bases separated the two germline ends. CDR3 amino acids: CASSEAHGGNTEAFF. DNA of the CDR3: TGTGCCAGCAGTGAAGCGCACGGCGGGAACACTGAAGCTTTCTTT.

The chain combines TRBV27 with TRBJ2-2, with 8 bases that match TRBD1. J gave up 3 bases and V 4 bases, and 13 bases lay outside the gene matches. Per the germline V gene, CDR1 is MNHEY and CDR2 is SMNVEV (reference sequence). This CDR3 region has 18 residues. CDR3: CASSSAVTGGRYTGELFF. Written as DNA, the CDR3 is TGTGCCAGCAGTTCAGCAGTTACAGGGGGTCGGTACACCGGGGAGCTGTTTTTT.

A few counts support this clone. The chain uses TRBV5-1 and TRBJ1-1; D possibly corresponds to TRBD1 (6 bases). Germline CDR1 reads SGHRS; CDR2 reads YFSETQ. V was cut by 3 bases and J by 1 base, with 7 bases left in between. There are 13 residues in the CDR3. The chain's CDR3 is CASSYRENTEAFF. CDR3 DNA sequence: TGCGCCAGCAGCTACAGGGAGAACACTGAAGCTTTCTTT.

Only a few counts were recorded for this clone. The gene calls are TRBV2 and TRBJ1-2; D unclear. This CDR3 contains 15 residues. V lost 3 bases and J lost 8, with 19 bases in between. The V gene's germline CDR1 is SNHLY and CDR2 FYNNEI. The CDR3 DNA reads TGTGCCAGCAGTGATTCCATATCGGGAACTGGGGGCTACACCTTC. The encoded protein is CASSDSISGTGGYTF.

CDR3 DNA sequence: TGTGCCAGCAGCACGGGTTATAGCAATCAGCCCCAGCATTTT. This translates into CASSTGYSNQPQHF. The genes are TRBV9 and TRBJ1-5; D unresolved. CDR3 length: 14 residues. V was clipped by 4 bases and J by 0 bases, with 8 bases between them. CDR1 SGDLS and CDR2 YYNGEE come from the germline V gene. The whole variable domain, remainder taken from reference TRBV9 and TRBJ1-5, is DSGVTQTPKHLITATGQRVTLRCSPRSGDLSVYWYQQSLDQGLQFLIQYYNGEERAKGNILERFSAQQFPDLHSELNLSSLELGDSALYFCASSTGYSNQPQHFGDGTRLSIL.

CDR3 region: CAWSATDTQYF. Here the CDR3 DNA reads TGTGCCTGGAGTGCCACAGATACGCAGTATTTT. The chain carries TRBV30 and TRBJ2-3; no clear D. The CDR3 runs to 11 residues. The germline gives CDR1 GTSNPN, CDR2 SVGIG (reference sequence). The V and J ends lost 1 base and 2 bases respectively, with 1 base between them.

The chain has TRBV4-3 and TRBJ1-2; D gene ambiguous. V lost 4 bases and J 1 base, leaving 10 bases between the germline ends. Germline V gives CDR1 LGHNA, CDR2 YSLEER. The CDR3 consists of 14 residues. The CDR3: CASSPSGFNYGYTF. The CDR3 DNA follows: TGCGCCAGCAGCCCCAGTGGGTTTAACTATGGCTACACCTTC.

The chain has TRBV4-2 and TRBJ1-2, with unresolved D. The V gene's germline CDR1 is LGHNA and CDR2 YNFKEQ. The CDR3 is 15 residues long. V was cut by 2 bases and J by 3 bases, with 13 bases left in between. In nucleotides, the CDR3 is TGTGCCAGCAGCCAAACTCCCGACGGCTACTATGGCTACACCTTC. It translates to CASSQTPDGYYGYTF.

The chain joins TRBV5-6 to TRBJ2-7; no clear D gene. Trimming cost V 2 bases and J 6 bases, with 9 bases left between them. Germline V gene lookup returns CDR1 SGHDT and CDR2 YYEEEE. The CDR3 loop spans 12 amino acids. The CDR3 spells CASSLTVFEQYF. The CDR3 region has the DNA TGTGCCAGCAGCTTAACGGTTTTCGAGCAGTACTTC.

CDR3 sequence (DNA): TGCGCCAGCAGCGAAGGGACAGGGCTGGCCTACGAGCAGTACTTC. Its protein product is CASSEGTGLAYEQYF. The rearrangement links TRBV5-1 to TRBJ2-7; 9 bases match TRBD1. The CDR3 contains 15 residues. The V and J ends lost 4 bases and 2 bases, in that order; junction bases with no gene match: 7. Germline assignment: CDR1 SGHRS and CDR2 YFSETQ.